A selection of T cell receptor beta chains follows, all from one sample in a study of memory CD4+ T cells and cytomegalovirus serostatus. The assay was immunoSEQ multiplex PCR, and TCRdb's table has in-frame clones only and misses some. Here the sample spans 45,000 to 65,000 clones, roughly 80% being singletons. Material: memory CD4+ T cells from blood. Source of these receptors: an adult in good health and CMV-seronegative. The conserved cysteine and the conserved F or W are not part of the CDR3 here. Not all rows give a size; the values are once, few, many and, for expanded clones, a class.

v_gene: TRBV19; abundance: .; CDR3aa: ASSIGGTAHHEQY
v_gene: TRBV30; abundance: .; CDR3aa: AWSVLAGSSGNTIY
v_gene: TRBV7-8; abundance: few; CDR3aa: ASSLEVNTEAF
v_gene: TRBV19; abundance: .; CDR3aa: ASSNPKMTGVSTEAF
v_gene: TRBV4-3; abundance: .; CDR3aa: ASSQDRSYGYT
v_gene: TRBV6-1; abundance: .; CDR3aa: ASRETGAATRAQY
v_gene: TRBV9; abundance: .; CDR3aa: ASSVGPRTEAF
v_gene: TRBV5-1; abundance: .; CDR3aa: ASSSAGESGQPQH
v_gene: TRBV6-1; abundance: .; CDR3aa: ASSELEGEGQPQH
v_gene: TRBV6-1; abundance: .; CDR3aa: ASSKGQTTYYEQY
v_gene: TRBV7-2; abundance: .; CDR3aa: ASSRDRSNTEAF